This T cell receptor beta chain was recorded in a study of cytomegalovirus exposure and HLA in healthy donors. Overall study results and limits: It was confirmed in vitro that three of the CMV-associated chains were specific for CMV antigens.

Germline CDR1 reads SGHRS; CDR2 reads YFSETQ. The V end was cut by 0 bases, the J end by 7 bases, with 10 bases between. This CDR3 is built from 14 residues. A note on this clone: The antigen is not known.

The table came from immunoSEQ multiplex PCR; TCRdb's copy has only in-frame clones and leaves some out. Of 150,000 to 200,000 clones in the sample, around four fifths were seen once. The genes are TRBV5-1 and TRBJ1-4, with a weak D call TRBD1 (6 bases). The sequence was collected from a man between 18 and 29 years old in good health and CMV-seropositive. Sequenced material: PBMCs. CDR3 sequence: CASSLDRVGEKLFF. In nucleotides, the CDR3 is TGCGCCAGCAGCTTGGACAGGGTGGGTGAAAAACTGTTTTTT.